The 11 T cell receptor beta chains below come from one sample, sequenced in a study of cytomegalovirus exposure and HLA in healthy donors. Primers included in the PCR were 60 Vbeta and 13 Jbeta primers. Libraries were prepared by immunoSEQ multiplex PCR; TCRdb keeps only in-frame clonotypes and omits some of them. The table includes about 110,000 clones, 81% detected once. Specimen: PBMCs. The receptors were sampled from a woman in her thirties in good health and CMV-seronegative.

The rearrangement links TRBV7-6 to TRBJ2-7, with 7 bases that match TRBD2. The junction had 7 bases not matched to a gene; V was cut back by 5 bases and J by 3 bases. The germline V gene has CDR1 SGHVS and CDR2 FNYEAQ. The CDR3 runs 14 residues. In DNA, the CDR3 is TGTGCCAGCAGCCCCCGGGCTAGCGGCTACGAGCAGTACTTC. Translated, it gives CASSPRASGYEQYF.

This sequence joins TRBV29-1 and TRBJ1-2; perhaps TRBD1 as D (6 bases). Trimming shortened V by 3 bases and J by 2 bases, and 13 bases separated the two germline ends. Germline CDR1 and CDR2: SQVTM and ANQGSEA. The CDR3 is made up of 14 amino acids. The CDR3 protein is CSVEVSGANYGYTF. For the CDR3, the DNA is TGCAGCGTTGAGGTTTCAGGGGCGAACTATGGCTACACCTTC.

This clone was recorded a few times. V gene TRBV28 combines with J gene TRBJ1-1; D is undetermined. The V and J ends lost 7 bases and 4 bases respectively, with 16 bases between them. Germline assignment: CDR1 MDHEN and CDR2 SYDVKM. The length of the CDR3 is 14 residues. Here the CDR3 DNA reads TGTGCCAGCAACCTCCTGACTACTTCCACTGAAGCTTTCTTT. Protein sequence: CASNLLTTSTEAFF.

The chain carries TRBV19 and TRBJ1-5; TRBD1 is a possible D gene (6 bases). This CDR3 comprises 15 residues. The germline V gene has CDR1 LNHDA and CDR2 SQIVND (reference sequence). V was cut by 5 bases and J by 2 bases, with 13 bases left in between. The CDR3 loop is CASSPRGEGNQPQHF. The CDR3 DNA is TGTGCCAGTAGTCCCAGGGGAGAGGGCAATCAGCCCCAGCATTTT.

The chain has TRBV5-5 and TRBJ2-1; D not certain. Germline CDR1 is SGHKS and CDR2 is YYEKEE (reference sequence). Trimming took off 5 bases at V and 5 bases at J, with 14 bases between the two ends. The CDR3 runs to 14 residues. This CDR3 reads CASRLEVLNNEQFF. The CDR3 bases are TGTGCCAGCAGGTTAGAGGTGTTGAACAATGAGCAGTTCTTC.

The chain links TRBV7-8 to TRBJ1-1; a possible D gene is TRBD1 (6 bases). Germline V lookup: CDR1 SGHVS, CDR2 FQNEAQ. CDR3 size: 15 residues. V lost 5 bases and J lost 0, with 13 bases in between. The chain's CDR3 is CASSPWQGMNTEAFF. The CDR3 DNA is TGTGCCAGCAGCCCGTGGCAGGGGATGAACACTGAAGCTTTCTTT.

The chain joins TRBV7-9 to TRBJ2-1, with 7 bases identical to TRBD2. Germline-derived CDR1 and CDR2 are SEHNR and FQNEAQ (reference sequence). This CDR3 has 15 residues. Trimming removed 5 bases from V and 4 bases from J; junction bases left unmatched: 8. CDR3 protein: CASSKGTISYNEQFF. The CDR3, as DNA: TGTGCCAGCAGCAAAGGGACTATTAGTTACAATGAGCAGTTCTTC.

The chain employs TRBV5-1 and TRBJ2-3; 7 bases align to TRBD1. V shed 0 bases, J shed 0 bases, and the junction held 1 base outside the gene matches. Germline CDR1 and CDR2: SGHRS and YFSETQ. This CDR3 contains 15 residues. CDR3 residues: CASSLEGGSTDTQYF. The CDR3 DNA sequence: TGCGCCAGCAGCTTGGAAGGGGGCAGCACAGATACGCAGTATTTT.

The gene calls are TRBV19 and TRBJ2-6; 8 bases align to TRBD1. J gave up 1 base and V 4 bases, and 12 bases lay outside the gene matches. The germline V gene encodes CDR1 LNHDA and CDR2 SQIVND (reference sequence). The CDR3 sequence is 19 residues long. The DNA for the CDR3 is TGTGCCAGTAGTACCGAAATAAATAGACAGGGGTCTGGGGCCAACGTCCTGACTTTC. Protein sequence: CASSTEINRQGSGANVLTF.

J is TRBJ2-7 and V is TRBV6-5; 9 nucleotides agree with TRBD1. CDR1 and CDR2 from the germline V gene are MNHEY and SVGAGI. This CDR3 spans 15 amino acids. The trim removed 2 bases at V and 4 bases at J, leaving 6 bases unmatched. The DNA for the CDR3 is TGTGCCAGCAGTTACGCGGGACAGGGAGATTACGAGCAGTACTTC. As protein: CASSYAGQGDYEQYF.

V gene TRBV10-3 combines with J gene TRBJ1-1; 8 bases map to TRBD1. V shed 6 bases, J shed 5 bases, and the junction held 5 bases outside the gene matches. The CDR3 contains 13 residues. The V gene's germline CDR1 is ENHRY and CDR2 SYGVKD. CDR3 bases: TGTGCCATCAGGGTGGACAGGGCGACTGAAGCTTTCTTT. It codes for CAIRVDRATEAFF.